These T cell receptor beta chains were read from a single sample in a study of T cell repertoires in cytomegalovirus infection. TCRdb passed the reads through MiXCR, listing each CDR3 protein once. The top ten clones hold approximately 44% of a sample with roughly 230,000 distinct CDR3 sequences, 15% to 20% of them seen once. The sample was CD8+ T cells from PBMCs. The receptors were gathered from a human donor in good health (CMV status not recorded). Some clones in this sample may be carry-over from other donors' samples. Both conserved end residues are part of each CDR3. Each record gives: D gene, J gene, clone size, V gene, CDR3 DNA, CDR3 protein. D genes are given only for firm matches. Size is omitted from some rows. Given values are once, few, many or a class for expanded clones.

d_gene: TRBD1
j_gene: TRBJ1-1
abundance: NA
v_gene: TRBV7-9
CDR3nt: TGTGCCAGCAGCGGCTTCTTTCAGGGGGGGGCCATGAACACTGAAGCTTTCTTT
CDR3aa: CASSGFFQGGAMNTEAFF

d_gene: NA
j_gene: TRBJ1-3
abundance: many
v_gene: TRBV11-2
CDR3nt: TGTGCCAGCAGCCGCCCGGGGACGGACTCTGGAAACACCATATATTTT
CDR3aa: CASSRPGTDSGNTIYF

d_gene: NA
j_gene: TRBJ2-7
abundance: many
v_gene: TRBV7-8
CDR3nt: TGTGCCAGCAGCTTAGCGGCAGGGGCACCCTACGAGCAGTACTTC
CDR3aa: CASSLAAGAPYEQYF

d_gene: NA
j_gene: TRBJ2-7
abundance: NA
v_gene: TRBV7-9
CDR3nt: TGTGCCAGCAGCTTAGCGGCCACAGTTGACGAGCAGTACTTC
CDR3aa: CASSLAATVDEQYF

d_gene: TRBD2
j_gene: TRBJ2-3
abundance: many
v_gene: TRBV12-3/TRBV12-4
CDR3nt: TGTGCCAGCAGTAGAGGGACTAGCGGGCGCACAGATACGCAGTATTTT
CDR3aa: CASSRGTSGRTDTQYF

d_gene: TRBD1
j_gene: TRBJ1-2
abundance: few
v_gene: TRBV6-2/TRBV6-3
CDR3nt: TGTGCCAGCAGTCCACCCGTCGGACAGGGGAGCTATGGCTACACCTTC
CDR3aa: CASSPPVGQGSYGYTF

d_gene: TRBD2
j_gene: TRBJ2-5
abundance: many
v_gene: TRBV12-3/TRBV12-4
CDR3nt: TGTGCCAGCAGTTCAGCGGGACTAGCGGGGGGAGTCCAAGAGACCCAGTACTTC
CDR3aa: CASSSAGLAGGVQETQYF

d_gene: TRBD2
j_gene: TRBJ2-1
abundance: few
v_gene: TRBV27
CDR3nt: TGTGCCAGCAGTTTCCGACTAGCGGGGGGTCACGATGAGCAGTTCTTC
CDR3aa: CASSFRLAGGHDEQFF

d_gene: TRBD1
j_gene: TRBJ2-7
abundance: NA
v_gene: TRBV27
CDR3nt: TGTGCCAGCAGTTCCCATACGGGGCCCCTCGGACAGGGATCGTCCTACGAGCAGTACTTC
CDR3aa: CASSSHTGPLGQGSSYEQYF

d_gene: TRBD2
j_gene: TRBJ2-5
abundance: many
v_gene: TRBV7-2
CDR3nt: TGTGCCAGCAGCTTAGCCCTCGGGTTTTTTAGCGGGGGGCTCCAAGAGACCCAGTACTTC
CDR3aa: CASSLALGFFSGGLQETQYF

d_gene: NA
j_gene: TRBJ2-5
abundance: many
v_gene: TRBV29-1
CDR3nt: TGCAGCGGCGGCCAAGAGACCCAGTACTTC
CDR3aa: CSGGQETQYF

d_gene: TRBD1
j_gene: TRBJ1-5
abundance: few
v_gene: TRBV20-1
CDR3nt: TGCAGTGCTTCGACAGGGGCATCCGGCTTAAGCAATCAGCCCCAGCATTTT
CDR3aa: CSASTGASGLSNQPQHF

d_gene: TRBD1
j_gene: TRBJ2-7
abundance: few
v_gene: TRBV29-1
CDR3nt: TGCAGCGTTGAAGACCCGGACAGGGAAAGTGGCGAGCAGTACTTC
CDR3aa: CSVEDPDRESGEQYF

d_gene: NA
j_gene: TRBJ1-1
abundance: many
v_gene: TRBV20-1
CDR3nt: TGCAGTGCTAGAGTCGGGGAAACGGACACTGAAGCTTTCTTT
CDR3aa: CSARVGETDTEAFF

d_gene: NA
j_gene: TRBJ1-1
abundance: few
v_gene: TRBV19
CDR3nt: TGTGCCAGTAGTATTTCGGGATTTATGAACACTGAAGCTTTCTTT
CDR3aa: CASSISGFMNTEAFF

d_gene: NA
j_gene: TRBJ1-2
abundance: many
v_gene: TRBV6-2/TRBV6-3
CDR3nt: TGTGCCAGCAGTTACTCGAACGGGGCGGGCTACACCTTC
CDR3aa: CASSYSNGAGYTF

d_gene: TRBD1
j_gene: TRBJ1-5
abundance: many
v_gene: TRBV2
CDR3nt: TGTGCCAGCAGTGAGGACAGGGAGGTCAGCAATCAGCCCCAGCATTTT
CDR3aa: CASSEDREVSNQPQHF

d_gene: NA
j_gene: TRBJ2-3
abundance: NA
v_gene: TRBV5-6
CDR3nt: TGTACCAGCAGCTTGGGACCGCGGACTAGCACAGATACGCAGTATTTT
CDR3aa: CTSSLGPRTSTDTQYF

d_gene: NA
j_gene: TRBJ2-5
abundance: many
v_gene: TRBV6-2/TRBV6-3
CDR3nt: TGTGCCAGCAGTTACTTGGACGGACCACGGACCCAGTACTTC
CDR3aa: CASSYLDGPRTQYF

d_gene: TRBD2
j_gene: TRBJ2-3
abundance: few
v_gene: TRBV12-3/TRBV12-4
CDR3nt: TGTGCCAGCAGTGTTAGCGGGGGGGCAGATACGCAGTATTTT
CDR3aa: CASSVSGGADTQYF

d_gene: TRBD2
j_gene: TRBJ2-1
abundance: many
v_gene: TRBV11-2
CDR3nt: TGTGCCAGCAGCTCGGGGGGGGGTCCCGAAAATGAGCAGTTCTTC
CDR3aa: CASSSGGGPENEQFF

d_gene: NA
j_gene: TRBJ2-7
abundance: many
v_gene: TRBV5-1
CDR3nt: TGCGCCAGCAGCTTGGACCATCAAGAGGTCAACGAGCAGTACTTC
CDR3aa: CASSLDHQEVNEQYF

d_gene: TRBD2
j_gene: TRBJ2-1
abundance: NA
v_gene: TRBV3-1
CDR3nt: TGTGCCAGCAGCCACGTTACTAGCGGGGGAAACTCCTACAATGAGCAGTTCTTC
CDR3aa: CASSHVTSGGNSYNEQFF

d_gene: TRBD1
j_gene: TRBJ2-7
abundance: many
v_gene: TRBV4-1
CDR3nt: TGCGCCAGCAGCCAAGATATTTCCGGGGACAGTTCCTACGAGCAGTACTTC
CDR3aa: CASSQDISGDSSYEQYF

d_gene: NA
j_gene: TRBJ2-3
abundance: few
v_gene: TRBV29-1
CDR3nt: TGCAGCGTTGAAGAATCAGGGGACGGGTCAGATACGCAGTATTTT
CDR3aa: CSVEESGDGSDTQYF

d_gene: NA
j_gene: TRBJ1-1
abundance: many
v_gene: TRBV7-8
CDR3nt: TGTGCCAGCAGCTTAGAAGGGGGAGCGGATGAAGCTTTCTTT
CDR3aa: CASSLEGGADEAFF

d_gene: TRBD2
j_gene: TRBJ2-1
abundance: NA
v_gene: TRBV6-2/TRBV6-3
CDR3nt: TGTGCCAGCAGTTATCCTAGCGGGGGGGTCTCCTACAATGAGCAGTTCTTC
CDR3aa: CASSYPSGGVSYNEQFF

d_gene: NA
j_gene: TRBJ1-1
abundance: many
v_gene: TRBV6-1
CDR3nt: TGTGCCAGCAGTGAAAATCTTCTACAGGATTATGCTGAAGCTTTCTTT
CDR3aa: CASSENLLQDYAEAFF

d_gene: NA
j_gene: TRBJ1-5
abundance: many
v_gene: TRBV12-3/TRBV12-4
CDR3nt: TGTGCCAGCAGTTTAAAGGGTCCCAGTCAGCCCCAGCATTTT
CDR3aa: CASSLKGPSQPQHF

d_gene: NA
j_gene: TRBJ1-5
abundance: NA
v_gene: TRBV28
CDR3nt: TGTGCCAGCAGCCCCGCTAGTAGCAATCAGCCCCAGCATTTT
CDR3aa: CASSPASSNQPQHF

d_gene: TRBD2
j_gene: TRBJ2-1
abundance: NA
v_gene: TRBV20-1
CDR3nt: TGCAGTGCTAGTCCGGGACTAGCGGGACCCACGAGCTCCTACAATGAGCAGTTCTTC
CDR3aa: CSASPGLAGPTSSYNEQFF

d_gene: NA
j_gene: TRBJ2-4
abundance: many
v_gene: TRBV4-3
CDR3nt: TGCGCCAGCAGCCATGCCTTAGGGGAGCCAGCCAAAAACATTCAGTACTTC
CDR3aa: CASSHALGEPAKNIQYF

d_gene: NA
j_gene: TRBJ1-2
abundance: few
v_gene: TRBV28
CDR3nt: TGTGCCAGCAGTCTACCCCCGGCGAACTATGGCTACACCTTC
CDR3aa: CASSLPPANYGYTF

d_gene: NA
j_gene: TRBJ2-5
abundance: few
v_gene: TRBV2
CDR3nt: TGTGCCAGCAGTGAAGACGGGGTAGGGGAGGCAGAGACCCAGTACTTC
CDR3aa: CASSEDGVGEAETQYF

d_gene: NA
j_gene: TRBJ2-7
abundance: NA
v_gene: TRBV2
CDR3nt: TGTGCCAGCATGTTGGCGGGGCCTTCCTACGAGCAGTACTTC
CDR3aa: CASMLAGPSYEQYF

d_gene: NA
j_gene: TRBJ1-6
abundance: NA
v_gene: TRBV2
CDR3nt: TGTGCCAGCAGGACGGACCGGAGCTCCTATAATTCACCCCTCCACTTT
CDR3aa: CASRTDRSSYNSPLHF

d_gene: NA
j_gene: TRBJ1-5
abundance: many
v_gene: TRBV6-2/TRBV6-3
CDR3nt: TGTGCCAGCACCAATAAGGTCCAGGGAGGTCAGCCCCAGCATTTT
CDR3aa: CASTNKVQGGQPQHF

d_gene: TRBD2
j_gene: TRBJ2-3
abundance: many
v_gene: TRBV28
CDR3nt: TGTGCCAGCAGTTTACCGCCTAGCGGGGGAGATACGCAGTATTTT
CDR3aa: CASSLPPSGGDTQYF

d_gene: NA
j_gene: TRBJ2-5
abundance: few
v_gene: TRBV20-1
CDR3nt: TGCAGTGCGAGTCCCTCTCTTGGGGGCCCCCAGCAAGAGACCCAGTACTTC
CDR3aa: CSASPSLGGPQQETQYF

d_gene: NA
j_gene: TRBJ2-7
abundance: few
v_gene: TRBV6-2/TRBV6-3
CDR3nt: TGTGCCAGCAGCCACCTCCCGACGGAGCTGGAGGAGCAGTACTTC
CDR3aa: CASSHLPTELEEQYF

d_gene: NA
j_gene: TRBJ1-4
abundance: NA
v_gene: TRBV4-1
CDR3nt: TGCGCCAGCAGCCAGTCTGGGGGCAATGAAAAACTGTTTTTT
CDR3aa: CASSQSGGNEKLFF

d_gene: TRBD1
j_gene: TRBJ1-1
abundance: many
v_gene: TRBV7-3
CDR3nt: TGTGCCAGCAGCTTCGGGACAGCTAACACTGAAGCTTTCTTT
CDR3aa: CASSFGTANTEAFF

d_gene: NA
j_gene: TRBJ1-5
abundance: NA
v_gene: TRBV28
CDR3nt: TGTGCCAATGGGGCAGGTCGAAATCAGCCCCAGCATTTT
CDR3aa: CANGAGRNQPQHF

d_gene: NA
j_gene: TRBJ1-5
abundance: many
v_gene: TRBV27
CDR3nt: TGTGCCAGCAGTTTATCTGTGACTCAGCCCCAGCATTTT
CDR3aa: CASSLSVTQPQHF

d_gene: NA
j_gene: TRBJ1-1
abundance: many
v_gene: TRBV10-3
CDR3nt: TGTGCCATCAGCCCAGGGGCCGGCACGAACACTGAAGCTTTCTTT
CDR3aa: CAISPGAGTNTEAFF

d_gene: TRBD2
j_gene: TRBJ2-5
abundance: NA
v_gene: TRBV7-9
CDR3nt: TGTGCCACCATGACTAGCGGGGGGTCCCAAGAGACCCAGTACTTC
CDR3aa: CATMTSGGSQETQYF

d_gene: NA
j_gene: TRBJ1-1
abundance: many
v_gene: TRBV7-9
CDR3nt: TGTGCCAGCAGCCCGCGGACTCGGGCGCACACTGAAGCTTTCTTT
CDR3aa: CASSPRTRAHTEAFF

d_gene: NA
j_gene: TRBJ1-6
abundance: NA
v_gene: TRBV5-5
CDR3nt: TGTGCCAGCAGCTTGGAGCGCCCGGATTCACCCCTCCACTTT
CDR3aa: CASSLERPDSPLHF

d_gene: NA
j_gene: TRBJ2-7
abundance: many
v_gene: TRBV7-9
CDR3nt: TGTGCCAGCAGCTTAGGTGTCACCACCTTTTACGAGCAGTACTTC
CDR3aa: CASSLGVTTFYEQYF

d_gene: TRBD1
j_gene: TRBJ1-3
abundance: few
v_gene: TRBV13
CDR3nt: TGTGCCAGCAGCCCGACCGGACAGGAGTATAGAAACACCATATATTTT
CDR3aa: CASSPTGQEYRNTIYF

d_gene: NA
j_gene: TRBJ2-5
abundance: few
v_gene: TRBV3-1
CDR3nt: TGTGCCAGCAGCCAAGGTCCCAGCAAACAAGAGACCCAGTACTTC
CDR3aa: CASSQGPSKQETQYF

d_gene: NA
j_gene: TRBJ2-3
abundance: many
v_gene: TRBV12-3/TRBV12-4
CDR3nt: TGTGCCAGCAGTTTAGCGGGGGGACTCACAGATACGCAGTATTTT
CDR3aa: CASSLAGGLTDTQYF